This T cell receptor (beta chain) was recorded in a study of CD8 T cells in Susac syndrome. Between the trimmed V and J ends, which lost 3 bases and 2 bases, there was a span of 26 bases. The length of the CDR3 is 19 residues. Germline V gene lookup returns CDR1 LGHDT and CDR2 YNNKEL (reference sequence). TCR beta was sequenced from blood CD8+ and CD4+ T cells. Multiple sclerosis controls were treatment-naive patients with stable or active relapsing-remitting disease. Bulk CD8+ and CD4+ cells came from magnetic negative isolation; CD8+ TEMRA by FACS. RNA in amounts of about 0.5 to 1 ug was reverse transcribed with random hexamers. immunoSEQ multiplex PCR amplified TCR beta CDR3 across 54 Vbeta, 13 Jbeta. TCRdb independently ran MiXCR on the immunoSEQ multiplex PCR reads; one entry per CDR3 protein. The data hold 330,000 or so distinct CDR3 sequences, with about nine tenths observed a single time. This clonotype was detected only a few times.

The sequenced sample was CD8+ T cells from PBMCs. The chain uses TRBV3-1 and TRBJ2-7; perhaps TRBD2 as D (6 bases). The receptor's source is a human donor with multiple sclerosis. The DNA of the CDR3 is TGTGCCAGCAGCCAGGCTCCGATCCCGGGACTCCTGTGGACCTACGAGCAGTACTTC. It specifies CASSQAPIPGLLWTYEQYF.